One sample yielded the 10 T cell receptor beta chains listed below, sequenced in a study of T cell responses to AZD1222 COVID-19 vaccine. The table came from immunoSEQ multiplex PCR; TCRdb's copy has only in-frame clones and leaves some out. The table shows around 95,000 clones, with over 75% occurring only once. The material was peripheral blood, obtained on day 0 of MenACWY control vaccination. The receptors come from an adult in good health.

On this clone: Other DNA sequences in the sample encode the same CDR3. Written as DNA, the CDR3 is TGTGCCATCAGTGAGTCGGGCGGTTACGAGCAGTACTTC. Protein sequence: CAISESGGYEQYF. J is TRBJ2-7 and V is TRBV10-3; D gene unclear. Trimming took 0 bases from V and 4 from J, leaving 7 bases between them. CDR1 ENHRY and CDR2 SYGVKD come from the germline V gene. The CDR3 is made up of 13 amino acids.

V gene TRBV30 combines with J gene TRBJ1-5; TRBD1 aligns across 8 bases. Trimming at V came to 3 bases and at J to 5 bases, leaving 6 bases not matched to a gene. Looked up from germline, CDR1 is GTSNPN and CDR2 is SVGIG (reference sequence). This CDR3 has 14 amino acids. The CDR3 loop is CAWSLGQGYQPQHF. The CDR3 bases are TGTGCCTGGAGCCTTGGACAGGGTTATCAGCCCCAGCATTTT.

The chain combines TRBV27 with TRBJ1-1; D gene ambiguous. With 0 bases removed from V and 6 bases from J, the gap between germline ends came to 14 bases. Germline V gene data show CDR1 as MNHEY and CDR2 as SMNVEV (reference sequence). This CDR3 region has 15 residues. The CDR3 region is CASSLSQAVEAEAFF. As DNA, the CDR3 is TGTGCCAGCAGTTTATCTCAGGCGGTTGAGGCTGAAGCTTTCTTT.

The chain combines TRBV10-1 with TRBJ2-1; tentative D call: TRBD1 (6 bases). CDR3 length: 13 amino acids. CDR1 is WNHNN, CDR2 SYGVQD, per germline (reference sequence). The V end was cut by 7 bases, the J end by 8 bases, with 15 bases between. The CDR3 here is CASNQGGFDEQFF. The CDR3 DNA sequence: TGCGCCAGCAACCAAGGGGGATTTGATGAGCAGTTCTTC.

This chain joins TRBV6-5 and TRBJ2-7; 10 nucleotides line up with TRBD1. The CDR3 has 15 amino acids. Losses at the gene ends were 2 bases for V and 3 bases for J; bases not matched to a gene: 4. Germline CDR1 reads MNHEY; CDR2 reads SVGAGI. The CDR3 bases are TGTGCCAGCAGTTACCGGGGACAGGGGTTCTACGAGCAGTACTTC. Its protein product is CASSYRGQGFYEQYF.

This clone was seen more than once but under ten times. This rearrangement joins TRBV6-5 to TRBJ1-1; D call uncertain. Trimming shortened V by 0 bases and J by 0 bases, and 8 bases separated the two germline ends. The CDR3 has 15 residues. Germline V gene sequence: CDR1 MNHEY, CDR2 SVGAGI. The DNA for the CDR3 is TGTGCCAGCAGTTACTCTAACAGCATGAACACTGAAGCTTTCTTT. This translates into CASSYSNSMNTEAFF.

The chain joins TRBV5-3 to TRBJ1-2; 7 nucleotides match TRBD1. TRBV5-3 is treated as an ORF (open reading frame) with a function not yet certain. The CDR3 length is 13 residues. The J segment lost 0 bases and the V segment lost 10 bases, leaving 6 bases of the junction unmatched. CDR3 nucleotide sequence: TGTGCCTTCGACAGGGACCCTAACTATGGCTACACCTTC. Translated, it gives CAFDRDPNYGYTF.

The genes are TRBV3-1 (or the pseudogene TRBV3-2) and TRBJ2-1; TRBD2 agrees at 12 bases. The germline V gene encodes CDR1 LGHDT and CDR2 YNNKEL (reference sequence). With 4 bases clipped from V and 4 bases from J, the junction kept 14 bases outside the gene matches. The CDR3 length is 19 residues. CDR3 protein: CASSLHASGGALGYNEQFF. CDR3 coding DNA: TGTGCCAGCAGCCTTCACGCTAGCGGGGGGGCTTTGGGTTACAATGAGCAGTTCTTC.

The chain links TRBV6-5 to TRBJ1-2, with 7 bases aligning to TRBD1. This CDR3 contains 15 residues. From germline, CDR1 is MNHEY and CDR2 SVGAGI. The trim removed 6 bases at V and 1 base at J, leaving 8 bases unmatched. The CDR3 region has the DNA TGTGCCAGCAGGTCCCGGGACAGCAGTAACTATGGCTACACCTTC. Protein product: CASRSRDSSNYGYTF.

CDR3 loop: CASSPPGRSSYEQYF. DNA of the CDR3: TGTGCCAGCAGCCCGCCGGGGAGGAGCTCCTACGAGCAGTACTTC. This rearrangement joins TRBV6-5 to TRBJ2-7; tentative D call: TRBD2 (6 bases). V was shortened by 6 bases and J by 0 bases, with 15 bases between the two germline ends. This CDR3 spans 15 amino acids. Germline lookup yields CDR1 MNHEY and CDR2 SVGAGI.